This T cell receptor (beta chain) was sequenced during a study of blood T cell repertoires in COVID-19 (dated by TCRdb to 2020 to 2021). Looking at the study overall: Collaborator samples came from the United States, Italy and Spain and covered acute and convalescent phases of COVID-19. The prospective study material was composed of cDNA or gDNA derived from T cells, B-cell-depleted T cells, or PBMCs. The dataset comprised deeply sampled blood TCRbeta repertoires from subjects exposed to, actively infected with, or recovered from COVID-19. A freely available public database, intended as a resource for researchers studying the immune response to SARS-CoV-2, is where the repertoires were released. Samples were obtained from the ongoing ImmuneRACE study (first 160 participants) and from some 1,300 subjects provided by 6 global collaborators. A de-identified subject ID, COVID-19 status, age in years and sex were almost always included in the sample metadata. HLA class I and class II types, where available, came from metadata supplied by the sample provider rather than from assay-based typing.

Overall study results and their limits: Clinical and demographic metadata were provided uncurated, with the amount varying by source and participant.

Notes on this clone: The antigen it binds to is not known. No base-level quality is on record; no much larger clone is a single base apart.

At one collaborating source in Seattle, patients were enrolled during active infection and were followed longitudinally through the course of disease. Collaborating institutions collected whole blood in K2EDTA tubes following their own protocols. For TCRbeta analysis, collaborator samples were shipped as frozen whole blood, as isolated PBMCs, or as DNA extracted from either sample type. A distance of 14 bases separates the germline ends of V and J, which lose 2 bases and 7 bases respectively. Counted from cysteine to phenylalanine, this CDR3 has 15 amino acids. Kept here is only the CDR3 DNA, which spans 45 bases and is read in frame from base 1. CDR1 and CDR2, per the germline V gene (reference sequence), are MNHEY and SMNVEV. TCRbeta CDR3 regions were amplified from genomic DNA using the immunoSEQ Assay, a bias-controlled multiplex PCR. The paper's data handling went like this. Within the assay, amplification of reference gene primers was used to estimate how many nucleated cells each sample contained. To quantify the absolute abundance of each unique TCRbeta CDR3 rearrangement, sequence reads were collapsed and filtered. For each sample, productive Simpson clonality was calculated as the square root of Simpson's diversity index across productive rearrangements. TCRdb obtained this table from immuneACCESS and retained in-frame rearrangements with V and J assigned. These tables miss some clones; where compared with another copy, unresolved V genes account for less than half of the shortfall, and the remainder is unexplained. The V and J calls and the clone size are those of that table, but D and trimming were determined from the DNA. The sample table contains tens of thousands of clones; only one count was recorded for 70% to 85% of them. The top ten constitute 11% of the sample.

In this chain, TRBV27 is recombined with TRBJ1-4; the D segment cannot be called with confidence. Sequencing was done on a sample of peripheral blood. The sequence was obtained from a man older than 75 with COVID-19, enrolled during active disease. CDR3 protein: CASSLIPARGEKLFF. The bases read TGTGCCAGCAGTTTAATTCCAGCCCGAGGTGAAAAACTGTTTTTT.